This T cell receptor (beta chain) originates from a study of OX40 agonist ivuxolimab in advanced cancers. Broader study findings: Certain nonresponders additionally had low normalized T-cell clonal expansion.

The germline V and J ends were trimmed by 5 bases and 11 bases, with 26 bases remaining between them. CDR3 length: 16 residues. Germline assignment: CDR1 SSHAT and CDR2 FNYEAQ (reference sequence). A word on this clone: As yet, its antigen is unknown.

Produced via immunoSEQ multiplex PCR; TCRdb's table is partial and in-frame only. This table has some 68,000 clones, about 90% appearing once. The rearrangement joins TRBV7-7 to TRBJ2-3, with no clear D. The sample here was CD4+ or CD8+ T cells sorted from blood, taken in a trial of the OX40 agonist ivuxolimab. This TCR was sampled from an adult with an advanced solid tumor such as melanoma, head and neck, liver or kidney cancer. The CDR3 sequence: CASSPSYDGPNLRQYF. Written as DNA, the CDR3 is TGTGCCAGCAGCCCCTCTTATGATGGACCGAATCTGAGGCAGTATTTT.